Following are 13 T cell receptor beta chains from one sample sequenced in a study of shared clonotypes between healthy human individuals. Measured with immunoSEQ multiplex PCR; TCRdb has only the in-frame clones, and not every one. The table includes over 2 million clones, approximately 95% detected once. Input material: naive CD4+ T cells sorted from blood. Specified subset: CD45RA+ positively selected. The receptors were gathered from a man in his late teens or twenties in good health.

This chain uses TRBV2 with TRBJ1-4; TRBD1 is a possible D gene (5 bases). Germline V CDR1 and CDR2: SNHLY, FYNNEI. The CDR3 spans 14 residues. Deletions cut 3 bases from V and 4 bases from J, with 9 bases between. This CDR3 reads CASSDQGGNEKLFF. CDR3 DNA: TGTGCCAGCAGTGACCAGGGTGGTAATGAAAAACTGTTTTTT.

This clone was detected only once. This chain uses TRBV5-4 with TRBJ2-1; tentatively, D is TRBD2 (5 bases). CDR1 SGHNT and CDR2 YYREEE come from the germline V gene (reference sequence). The CDR3 sequence is 16 residues long. V shed 0 bases and J shed 0 bases, with 10 bases lying between them. CDR3 residues: CASSLGVGASYNEQFF. The CDR3 DNA sequence: TGTGCCAGCAGCTTGGGGGTGGGAGCCTCCTACAATGAGCAGTTCTTC.

This clone has a single count. The chain combines TRBV2 with TRBJ2-3; D possibly corresponds to TRBD2 (5 bases). Germline V gene sequence: CDR1 SNHLY, CDR2 FYNNEI. The CDR3 runs 16 residues. Trimming left V 3 bases short and J 1 base short, with 14 bases between. CDR3 DNA sequence: TGTGCCAGCAGTGAGGGCACATCGAGGGGCACAGATACGCAGTATTTT. Encoded protein: CASSEGTSRGTDTQYF.

V usage is TRBV5-4 and J usage is TRBJ2-1, with 7 bases that match TRBD1. The CDR3 runs 15 residues. V shed 4 bases, J shed 2 bases, and the junction held 6 bases outside the gene matches. Germline-derived CDR1 and CDR2 are SGHNT and YYREEE (reference sequence). The DNA of the CDR3 is TGTGCCAGCAGCCCCGGGACAGAGCCCTACAATGAGCAGTTCTTC. Its protein is CASSPGTEPYNEQFF. The variable domain in full, with the rest retrieved from reference TRBV5-4 and TRBJ2-1, is ETGVTQSPTHLIKTRGQQVTLRCSSQSGHNTVSWYQQALGQGPQFIFQYYREEENGRGNFPPRFSGLQFPNYSSELNVNALELDDSALYLCASSPGTEPYNEQFFGPGTRLTVL.

This clone was seen a single time. The gene calls are TRBV7-2 and TRBJ2-5, with 7 positions matching TRBD2. Germline CDR1 SGHTA, CDR2 FQGNSA. This CDR3 contains 14 residues. V shed 2 bases, J shed 0 bases, and the junction held 0 bases outside the gene matches. DNA of the CDR3: TGTGCCAGCAGCTTAAGCGGGGACCAAGAGACCCAGTACTTC. It is translated as CASSLSGDQETQYF.

This clone showed up just once. The CDR3 DNA reads TGTGCCAGCTCACCGATAAAGGGCGAGCAGTACTTC. Translation gives CASSPIKGEQYF. This chain connects TRBV18 to TRBJ2-7; no clear D. Germline V gene data show CDR1 as KGHSH and CDR2 as LQKENI. The CDR3 runs 12 residues. The ends were cut back, 3 bases at V and 6 bases at J, with 9 bases in the middle.

On this clone itself: The sample holds other DNA sequences that translate to the same CDR3. The gene calls are TRBV6-5 and TRBJ1-2, with a tentative D call TRBD1 (6 bases). Germline assignment: CDR1 MNHEY and CDR2 SVGAGI. V dropped 5 bases and J dropped 2 bases, with 9 bases sitting between them. This CDR3 is built from 13 residues. CDR3 coding DNA: TGTGCCAGCAGTCGCGGACAGAACTATGGCTACACCTTC. This codes for CASSRGQNYGYTF.

The chain has TRBV2 and TRBJ1-2, with a possible D match to TRBD1 (5 bases). Trimming removed 0 bases from V and 8 bases from J, with 16 bases in between. CDR3 size: 15 residues. Germline V lookup: CDR1 SNHLY, CDR2 FYNNEI. CDR3 coding DNA: TGTGCCAGCAGTGAAGCAACTGCTGGGGGGGTGGGCTACACCTTC. Its protein is CASSEATAGGVGYTF. The full variable domain, its missing parts supplied by reference TRBV2 and TRBJ1-2, is EPEVTQTPSHQVTQMGQEVILRCVPISNHLYFYWYRQILGQKVEFLVSFYNNEISEKSEIFDDQFSVERPDGSNFTLKIRSTKLEDSAMYFCASSEATAGGVGYTFGSGTRLTVV.

This sequence joins TRBV7-2 and TRBJ2-2; no clear D gene. From germline, CDR1 is SGHTA and CDR2 FQGNSA. The CDR3 spans 12 residues. V was trimmed by 5 bases and J by 6 bases, leaving 7 bases between them. CDR3 loop: CASSVVSGELFF. In DNA form, the CDR3 reads TGTGCCAGCAGCGTCGTATCCGGGGAGCTGTTTTTT. The full variable domain, its missing parts supplied by reference TRBV7-2 and TRBJ2-2, is GAGVSQSPSNKVTEKGKDVELRCDPISGHTALYWYRQSLGQGLEFLIYFQGNSAPDKSGLPSDRFSAERTGGSVSTLTIQRTQQEDSAVYLCASSVVSGELFFGEGSRLTVL.

This clone was found once. Possible read error: a much larger clone is one base away. The same CDR3 is also encoded by other DNA sequences in this sample. The chain combines TRBV5-4 with TRBJ1-6, with 7 bases lining up with TRBD1. The CDR3 totals 17 residues. V lost 4 bases, J lost 10 bases, and 17 bases stayed unmatched. Germline-derived CDR1 and CDR2 are SGHNT and YYREEE (reference sequence). This chain's CDR3 is CASSPTGSSSPGSPLHF. The CDR3 nucleotides are TGTGCCAGCAGCCCGACAGGGTCGAGTTCGCCGGGATCACCCCTCCACTTT.

Comment on this clone: The same CDR3 is also encoded by other DNA sequences in this sample. The chain uses TRBV18 and TRBJ2-7, with a weak D call TRBD1 (6 bases). This CDR3 comprises 13 residues. The germline gives CDR1 KGHSH, CDR2 LQKENI. V was pared by 3 bases and J by 1 base, with 7 bases between. DNA for the CDR3: TGTGCCAGCTCACCGGGGGCGTCCTACGAGCAGTACTTC. It encodes CASSPGASYEQYF. Drawing the rest from reference TRBV18 and TRBJ2-7, the complete variable domain is NAGVMQNPRHLVRRRGQEARLRCSPMKGHSHVYWYRQLPEEGLKFMVYLQKENIIDESGMPKERFSAEFPKEGPSILRIQQVVRGDSAAYFCASSPGASYEQYFGPGTRLTVT.

V usage is TRBV12-2 and J usage is TRBJ1-6; TRBD1 was called by the table and not checked on the DNA. TRBV12-2 is a known pseudogene. CDR3 length equals 15 residues. The CDR3 nucleotides are TGTGCAAGTCGCTTACACAGGGGGAGGAATTCACCCCTCCACTTT. Protein: CASRLHRGRNSPLHF.

This sequence joins TRBV9 and TRBJ2-1; no reliable D call. Germline V gene sequence: CDR1 SGDLS, CDR2 YYNGEE. Trimming left V 0 bases short and J 7 bases short, with 17 bases between. The CDR3 loop spans 16 amino acids. CDR3 loop: CASSVDSAVTLNEQFF. The DNA of the CDR3 is TGTGCCAGCAGCGTAGATTCCGCGGTAACCCTAAATGAGCAGTTCTTC.